Each of the 10 T cell receptor beta chains below was sequenced from the same sample in a study of T-cell memory formation after mild COVID-19. TCRdb re-derived calls from the 5' RACE reads in MiXCR, one entry per CDR3 protein. The sample shows tens of thousands of distinct CDR3 sequences, about 12% of them seen only once. The source material was PBMCs or a T cell subset sorted from them (not recorded which). These receptors all come from a man aged 18-30 years who had mild COVID-19 (a few samples of this study predate the infection). Cell type and time point are not known.

The J gene is TRBJ2-3, the V gene TRBV5-6; 11 nucleotides agree with TRBD2. This CDR3 is 16 amino acids long. The trim removed 0 bases at V and 4 bases at J, leaving 4 bases unmatched. Looked up from germline, CDR1 is SGHDT and CDR2 is YYEEEE. The CDR3 here is CASSLETSGISDTQYF. In DNA, the CDR3 is TGTGCCAGCAGCTTGGAGACTAGCGGGATATCAGATACGCAGTATTTT.

This clonotype came up a few times. CDR3 protein: CAGGQQTDTQYF. Written as DNA, the CDR3 is TGTGCCGGCGGACAGCAGACAGATACGCAGTATTTT. This chain connects TRBV6-1 to TRBJ2-3; D possibly corresponds to TRBD1 (6 bases). V lost 11 bases, J lost 3 bases, and 12 bases lay in between. The CDR3 is 12 amino acids. Germline values: CDR1 MNHNS, CDR2 SASEGT.

This clonotype was counted a few times. V is TRBV20-1 and J is TRBJ2-7; D is undetermined. The V end lost 0 bases, the J end lost 3 bases, and 9 bases lay between the germline ends. This CDR3 is built from 13 residues. Germline V gives CDR1 DFQATT, CDR2 SNEGSKA (reference sequence). The CDR3 DNA reads TGCAGTGCTAGAGATCAGGCTGGCTACGAGCAGTACTTC. Translation: CSARDQAGYEQYF.

This chain connects TRBV2 to TRBJ2-3, with D perhaps given as TRBD1 or TRBD2 (5 bases each). V was shortened by 7 bases and J by 6 bases, with 17 bases between the two germline ends. The CDR3 extends over 14 amino acids. Germline-derived CDR1 and CDR2 are SNHLY and FYNNEI. Written as DNA, the CDR3 is TGTGCCAGCATCCTGGTAGCGACAGCCGATACGCAGTATTTT. Its protein product is CASILVATADTQYF. Combining the CDR3 with reference TRBV2 and TRBJ2-3 gives the whole variable domain EPEVTQTPSHQVTQMGQEVILRCVPISNHLYFYWYRQILGQKVEFLVSFYNNEISEKSEIFDDQFSVERPDGSNFTLKIRSTKLEDSAMYFCASILVATADTQYFGPGTRLTVL.

This clonotype was detected a few times. This chain joins TRBV24-1 and TRBJ2-1, with TRBD1 matching 7 bases. V lost 6 bases and J lost 3; bases outside the gene matches: 4. Per germline, CDR1 KGHDR and CDR2 SFDVKD. The CDR3 loop spans 14 amino acids. The CDR3: CATSPGGFYNEQFF. The CDR3 DNA reads TGTGCCACCAGTCCAGGGGGTTTCTACAATGAGCAGTTCTTC.

This clonotype was observed at least ten times. The rearrangement links TRBV7-9 to TRBJ2-5, with D possibly matching TRBD2 (6 bases). V dropped 5 bases and J dropped 2 bases, with 15 bases sitting between them. Germline V lookup: CDR1 SEHNR, CDR2 FQNEAQ (reference sequence). The CDR3 runs to 15 residues. CDR3 in amino acids: CASSPVGSIQETQYF. The CDR3 bases are TGTGCCAGCAGCCCTGTCGGGAGCATACAAGAGACCCAGTACTTC.

In its sample, this clonotype was seen many times. The chain couples TRBV3-1 to TRBJ1-6, with 10 bases lining up with TRBD1. Trimming took 6 bases from V and 7 from J; bases not matched to a gene: 3. Looked up from germline, CDR1 is LGHDT and CDR2 is YNNKEL (reference sequence). This CDR3 comprises 14 residues. The CDR3: CASSRTGGNSPLHF. The CDR3 DNA follows: TGTGCCAGCAGTCGGACAGGGGGGAATTCACCCCTCCACTTT.

This chain links TRBV5-1 with TRBJ2-3, with a weak D call TRBD1 (5 bases). The germline gives CDR1 SGHRS, CDR2 YFSETQ. Trimming left V 0 bases short and J 4 bases short, with 12 bases between. This CDR3 contains 15 residues. Here the CDR3 reads CASSLGGASADTQYF. The CDR3 nucleotides are TGCGCCAGCAGCTTGGGGGGCGCGAGTGCAGATACGCAGTATTTT.

This clonotype was observed many times. V and J are TRBV11-2 and TRBJ2-1, with D perhaps TRBD2 (5 bases). V was trimmed by 5 bases and J by 10 bases, leaving 12 bases between them. Germline V lookup: CDR1 SGHAT, CDR2 FQNNGV. CDR3 length: 12 amino acids. Written as DNA, the CDR3 is TGTGCCAGCAGCGTTTTACAGCGGGAGCAGTTCTTC. Translating gives CASSVLQREQFF.

The V call is TRBV5-1, the J call TRBJ1-1; 10 nucleotides match TRBD1. The CDR3 has 15 residues. The junction had 9 bases not matched to a gene; V was cut back by 4 bases and J by 6 bases. CDR1 and CDR2 (germline): SGHRS, YFSETQ. The chain's CDR3 is CASSQGQGPVAEAFF. The CDR3 coding sequence is TGCGCCAGCAGCCAGGGACAGGGGCCGGTCGCTGAAGCTTTCTTT. The whole variable domain, remainder taken from reference TRBV5-1 and TRBJ1-1, is KAGVTQTPRYLIKTRGQQVTLSCSPISGHRSVSWYQQTPGQGLQFLFEYFSETQRNKGNFPGRFSGRQFSNSRSEMNVSTLELGDSALYLCASSQGQGPVAEAFFGQGTRLTVV.